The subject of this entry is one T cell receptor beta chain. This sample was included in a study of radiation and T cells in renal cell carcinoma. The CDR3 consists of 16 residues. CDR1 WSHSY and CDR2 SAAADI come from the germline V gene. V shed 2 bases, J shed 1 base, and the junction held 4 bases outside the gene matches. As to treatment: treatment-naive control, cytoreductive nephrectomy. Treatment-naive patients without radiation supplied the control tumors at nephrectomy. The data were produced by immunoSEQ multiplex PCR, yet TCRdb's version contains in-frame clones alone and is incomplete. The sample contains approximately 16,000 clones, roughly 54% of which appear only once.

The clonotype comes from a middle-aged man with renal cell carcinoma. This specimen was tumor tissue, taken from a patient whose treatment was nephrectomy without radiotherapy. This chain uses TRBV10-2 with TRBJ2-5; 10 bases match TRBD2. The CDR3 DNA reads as TGCGCCAGCAGTGAGGGGGGACTAGCGACCCAAGAGACCCAGTACTTC. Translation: CASSEGGLATQETQYF.